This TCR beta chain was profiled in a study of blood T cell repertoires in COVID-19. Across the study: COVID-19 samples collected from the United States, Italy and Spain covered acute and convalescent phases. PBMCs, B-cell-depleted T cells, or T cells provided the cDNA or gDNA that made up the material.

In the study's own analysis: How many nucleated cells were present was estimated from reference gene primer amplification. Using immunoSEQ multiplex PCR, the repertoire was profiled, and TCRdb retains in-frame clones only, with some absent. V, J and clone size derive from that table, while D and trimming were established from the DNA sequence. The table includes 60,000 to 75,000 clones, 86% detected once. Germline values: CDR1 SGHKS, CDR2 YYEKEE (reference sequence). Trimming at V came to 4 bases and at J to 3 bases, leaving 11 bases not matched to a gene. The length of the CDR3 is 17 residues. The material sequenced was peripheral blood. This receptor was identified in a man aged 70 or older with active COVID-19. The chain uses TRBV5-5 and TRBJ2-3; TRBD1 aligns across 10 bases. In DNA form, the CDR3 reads TGTGCCAGCAGCCCCACGCCGGGACAGGGGTTGACAGATACGCAGTATTTT. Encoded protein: CASSPTPGQGLTDTQYF.